Listed below are T cell receptor beta chains from one sample, sequenced in a study of graft-versus-host responses after intestinal transplantation. The assay was immunoSEQ multiplex PCR, and TCRdb's table has in-frame clones only and misses some. In the table there are under 130,000 clones, under 95% of which are singletons. What these receptors recognize is not known. Sequenced material: unstimulated CD8+ T cells sorted from spleen or lymph node cells, taken before intestinal transplant. The receptors were sampled from a human donor who received an intestinal transplant. CDR3s include the opening cysteine and the closing phenylalanine or tryptophan. Each record gives: D gene, V gene, clone size, J gene, CDR3 protein, CDR3 DNA. The D gene is left open where the match is weak. Clone size is shown for a subset of rows, as once, few, many or a class of expanded clone.

>-|TRBV29-1|-|TRBJ1-2
CSTGGYDYTF
TGCAGCACCGGGGGGTATGACTACACCTTC
>-|TRBV6-6|-|TRBJ2-7
CASSLDYEQYF
TGTGCCAGCAGTCTCGACTACGAGCAGTACTTC
>TRBD1|TRBV4-1|-|TRBJ1-4
CASSQDTNRGEELFF
TGCGCCAGCAGCCAAGATACGAACAGGGGAGAAGAACTGTTTTTT
>-|TRBV7-8|-|TRBJ2-5
CASSLAIGSNQYF
TGTGCCAGCAGCTTAGCGATCGGAAGTAACCAGTACTTC
>-|TRBV19|-|TRBJ1-5
CASSQDIQPQHF
TGTGCCAGTAGCCAGGACATTCAGCCCCAGCATTTT
>-|TRBV10-3|-|TRBJ2-3
CAISPQDILGTDTQYF
TGTGCCATCAGTCCCCAGGACATTCTAGGCACAGATACGCAGTATTTT
>-|TRBV5-1|-|TRBJ1-1
CASSSSVGQRAEAFF
TGCGCCAGCAGTTCCTCCGTCGGGCAAAGGGCTGAAGCTTTCTTT
>-|TRBV25-1|once|TRBJ2-5
CASSESPGTQETQYF
TGTGCCAGCAGTGAATCACCGGGTACGCAAGAGACCCAGTACTTC
>-|TRBV27|-|TRBJ2-6
CASSYGPPDPSGANVLTF
TGTGCCAGCAGTTACGGGCCCCCAGACCCATCTGGGGCCAACGTCCTGACTTTC
>-|TRBV9|-|TRBJ2-2
CASSVGGVNTGELFF
TGTGCCAGCAGCGTTGGCGGGGTGAACACCGGGGAGCTGTTTTTT
>-|TRBV6-5|-|TRBJ2-5
CASTDLQETQYF
TGTGCCAGCACCGACCTTCAAGAGACCCAGTACTTC
>-|TRBV7-9|-|TRBJ1-1
CASSLSGWNTEAFF
TGTGCCAGCAGCTTGTCAGGGTGGAACACTGAAGCTTTCTTT
>-|TRBV21-1|-|TRBJ1-2
CASGGGGVRGYTF
TGTGCCAGCGGGGGTGGGGGTGTGAGGGGCTACACCTTC
>-|TRBV7-9|-|TRBJ1-2
CASVEGYDGYTF
TGTGCCAGCGTAGAGGGGTACGATGGCTACACCTTC
>-|TRBV11-2|-|TRBJ1-1
CASSLAGNSRNTEAFF
TGTGCCAGCAGCTTAGCGGGGAACAGCAGGAACACTGAAGCTTTCTTT
>-|TRBV5-1|few|TRBJ2-3
CASSFGGVGTDTQYF
TGCGCCAGCAGCTTTGGAGGGGTCGGAACAGATACGCAGTATTTT
>-|TRBV6-6|-|TRBJ1-6
CASSHLRGWGSPLHF
TGTGCCAGCAGTCACCTCCGGGGTTGGGGTTCACCCCTCCACTTT
>TRBD1|TRBV5-6|-|TRBJ1-2
CASSRETGQGANYGYTF
TGTGCCAGCAGCCGAGAGACAGGGCAGGGAGCTAACTATGGCTACACCTTC
>-|TRBV7-9|-|TRBJ1-4
CASSLVLGPHPEKLFF
TGTGCCAGCAGCTTAGTGTTGGGACCTCATCCCGAAAAACTGTTTTTT
>-|TRBV2|once|TRBJ2-3
CASMGPARGQRADTQYF
TGTGCCAGCATGGGGCCAGCCCGAGGTCAACGCGCAGATACGCAGTATTTT
>TRBD2|TRBV11-3|once|TRBJ2-7
CASSDDSGTSYEQYF
TGTGCCAGCAGCGACGATTCCGGGACTAGCTACGAGCAGTACTTC
>-|TRBV7-6|-|TRBJ1-1
CASSLTPGNTEAFF
TGTGCCAGCAGCCTGACGCCAGGGAACACTGAAGCTTTCTTT
>-|TRBV30|-|TRBJ2-3
CAWSVFSAGADTQYF
TGTGCCTGGAGTGTTTTTAGCGCGGGTGCAGATACGCAGTATTTT
>TRBD1|TRBV7-8|-|TRBJ1-6
CASSLTGSGNSPLHF
TGTGCCAGCAGCCTGACAGGGTCGGGGAATTCACCCCTCCACTTT
>TRBD2|TRBV7-6|-|TRBJ2-5
CASSLELAGGPETQYF
TGTGCCAGCAGCTTAGAACTAGCGGGGGGCCCCGAGACCCAGTACTTC
>-|TRBV6-6|-|TRBJ1-4
CASSYSSADFNEKLFF
TGTGCCAGCAGTTACTCGAGCGCGGATTTTAATGAAAAACTGTTTTTT
>TRBD1|TRBV4-1|few|TRBJ2-7
CASSSGQGAGEQYF
TGCGCCAGCAGCTCGGGACAGGGCGCGGGCGAGCAGTACTTC
>-|TRBV4-1|-|TRBJ1-1
CASSQGDTEAFF
TGCGCCAGCAGCCAGGGGGACACTGAAGCTTTCTTT
>-|TRBV27|-|TRBJ2-5
CASSLFLDQPQYF
TGTGCCAGCAGTTTATTCCTCGACCAACCCCAGTACTTC
>-|TRBV6-5|-|TRBJ2-3
CASRLTQGSTDTQYF
TGTGCCAGCAGACTCACTCAGGGATCCACAGATACGCAGTATTTT
>-|TRBV2|-|TRBJ2-3
CASNRVTDTQYF
TGTGCCAGCAATCGGGTCACAGATACGCAGTATTTT
>TRBD1|TRBV6-5|-|TRBJ1-2
CASSFAGTGPNYGYTF
TGTGCCAGCAGTTTCGCCGGGACAGGCCCTAACTATGGCTACACCTTC
>-|TRBV19|-|TRBJ1-1
CASSTLNTEAFF
TGTGCCAGTAGTACCCTGAACACTGAAGCTTTCTTT
>-|TRBV6-1|-|TRBJ2-5
CARGGTQYF
TGTGCCAGGGGAGGGACCCAGTACTTC
>-|TRBV7-9|few|TRBJ1-4
CASSLPANEKLFF
TGTGCCAGCAGCTTACCCGCAAATGAAAAACTGTTTTTT
>TRBD1|TRBV9|-|TRBJ1-1
CASSPQGGIFEGEAFF
TGTGCCAGCAGCCCCCAGGGGGGGATATTCGAAGGTGAAGCTTTCTTT
>-|TRBV6-1|-|TRBJ2-1
CASSEAASEQFF
TGTGCCAGCAGTGAAGCCGCTAGTGAGCAGTTCTTC